This T cell receptor beta chain was documented in a study of T cell responses to AZD1222 COVID-19 vaccine (dated by TCRdb to about 2021). In the study overall: AZD1222 recipients whose second dose came at about 4 weeks and those whose second dose came at about 12 weeks were combined into one group, since spike-specific TCR depth and breadth did not differ between the two schedules. A total of over 230 trial participants underwent TCR sequencing, of whom about 200 received two doses of AZD1222 and approximately 25 received two doses of the MenACWY control vaccine. Trial participants were enrolled by age into subgroups of 18-55, 56-69 and 70-plus years, and about 150, 27 and 61 TCR-sequenced participants, respectively, were included in these subgroups.

What the authors observed across the whole study: The vaccine-associated CD4 TCRs covered the entire spike protein, and the dominant responses fell in regions 160-218 and 743-854. No day 14 peak-response samples were available, so repertoires were characterized only after the peak T cell response. Conclusions about previously exposed vaccinees were limited because only 5 or 6 AZD1222 recipients were SARS-CoV-2 seropositive at baseline. After two AZD1222 doses, both the breadth and the depth of spike-specific TCRs were significantly higher than at day 0 and than in MenACWY recipients. Participants were mostly white British, with more females than males. The authors suggested clonal diversity may have been underestimated. Nearly half of unique spike-specific TCRs reportedly recognized epitopes outside regions mutated in the B.1.351 and B.1.1.7 variants. The 56-69-year group was small, and its depth increase did not reach significance, likely because of low power.

A word on this clone: The antigen it recognizes is unknown. Base qualities are missing; no much larger clone stands one base away.

The CDR3 regions of human TCRbeta chains were analyzed by immunosequencing. As for the original processing: TCRs in the repertoires were compared against a reference library of SARS-CoV-2-specific TCRs that had been generated with the MIRA antigen-specificity platform. Breadth was defined as the fraction of unique TCRs that were SARS-CoV-2-associated. Depth was defined as the fraction of total T cells that were SARS-CoV-2-associated. Using the MIRA data, each spike-specific TCR was assigned both to the spike region to which the TCR was reactive and to a CD4 or CD8 class. Log10-transformed breadth and depth values were compared by one-way ANOVA with Sidak's multiple comparisons tests. The clones in this table, taken by TCRdb from immuneACCESS, are in-frame only. Not every clone is retained; where verified, under half of the shortfall comes from an unresolved V gene, and the cause of the rest is unknown. V, J and clone size reflect that table, while D and trimming were determined from the DNA. This sample gives about 110,000 clones in total; about 87% of them show up just once. Together, the top ten hold 1.6% of the sample.

The V and J ends are trimmed by 3 bases and 4 bases, leaving 7 bases between them. The CDR3 runs 13 amino acids, cysteine and phenylalanine included. Of the read, only the CDR3 DNA is kept; its 39 bases are in frame from base 1. CDR1 SEHNR and CDR2 FQNEAQ were looked up in the germline V gene (reference sequence). Taken with the paper, the label for time point translates to: baseline before first vaccination. Vaccinee samples were obtained from the UK trials COV001 and COV002, which included a single-blind randomized controlled phase 2/3 trial of AZD1222 (ChAdOx1 nCoV-19) in healthy adults. For TCRbeta chain sequencing, PBMC samples from trial participants were taken at day 0 and at day 28 after the second dose.

The receptor's source is an adult in good health. Here the chain combines TRBV7-9 and TRBJ2-1; the D gene is perhaps TRBD1 or TRBD2, as each covers 5 bases. The starting material was peripheral blood, obtained on day 0 of AZD1222 vaccination. The CDR3 protein is CASSFEGYNEQFF. The nucleotide sequence reads as follows: TGTGCCAGCAGCTTTGAGGGGTACAATGAGCAGTTCTTC.